This T cell receptor beta chain appears in the sequencing data of a study of vaccination effects on CD4 cells after COVID-19. On this clone itself: Its antigen is currently unknown.

There are 13 residues in the CDR3. Germline lookup yields CDR1 SGHTA and CDR2 FQGTGA. V was trimmed by 3 bases and J by 8 bases, leaving 11 bases between them. Profiled with immunoSEQ multiplex PCR; TCRdb holds only in-frame clones, not every one. The sample lists around 41,000 clones; around 78% were seen once. Antigen-specific CD4+ T cells were expanded with viral peptide pools in the ViraFEST assay before sequencing. Once cultured for approximately eleven days, the cells underwent separation to obtain CD4+ T cells. The study found no prior SARS-CoV-2 infection in the vaccine recipients, who tested negative for nucleocapsid antibodies. Wells containing roughly 1.8 million PBMC each were cultured with roughly 10 IU/ml IL-2 and approximately 10 ug/ml peptides. Cultures received IL-2 medium that replaced half the medium on days 3 and 7.

The sequencing here drew on CD4+ T cells from PBMCs cultured with SARS-CoV-2 spike peptides, taken before COVID-19 vaccination. This TCR was sampled from a human donor who received a COVID-19 vaccine. The chain joins TRBV7-3 to TRBJ2-4; no clear D. The CDR3 nucleotides are TGTGCCAGCAGCTTGAATCTTGGAGACATTCAGTACTTC. Amino acid sequence: CASSLNLGDIQYF.